This TCR beta chain was identified in a study of cytomegalovirus exposure and HLA in healthy donors. As for the study in general: Genotyping showed approximately 81% of a few hundred donors falling in the Caucasian-associated ancestry cluster. Study-wide results and caveats: Most likely, a cluster of highly shared sequence variants arose as a sequencing artifact. Reports indicate that TCR beta sequences accurately predicted the HLA-A and HLA-B alleles of most subjects. In an earlier analysis, in around 590 donors, most V segments appeared productive either ~90% or ~30% of the time.

Trimming left V 0 bases short and J 8 bases short, with 10 bases between. The CDR3 extends over 14 amino acids. Germline CDR1 reads SEHNR; CDR2 reads FQNEAQ (reference sequence). In regard to this clone: Its antigen is currently unknown.

60 Vbeta and 13 Jbeta primers were used in PCR. TCRdb's table, derived via immunoSEQ multiplex PCR, lists solely in-frame clones and lacks some. Of about 190,000 clones detected, around 85% appear once; the ten largest clones hold 1.5% to 2%. This TCR was recovered from a man aged 18 to 30 in good health and CMV-seronegative. Material for sequencing was PBMCs. The chain carries TRBV7-9 and TRBJ1-4; D gene unclear. The CDR3 loop reads CASSLAVAGEKLFF. The CDR3 DNA sequence: TGTGCCAGCAGCTTAGCCGTCGCGGGGGAAAAACTGTTTTTT.